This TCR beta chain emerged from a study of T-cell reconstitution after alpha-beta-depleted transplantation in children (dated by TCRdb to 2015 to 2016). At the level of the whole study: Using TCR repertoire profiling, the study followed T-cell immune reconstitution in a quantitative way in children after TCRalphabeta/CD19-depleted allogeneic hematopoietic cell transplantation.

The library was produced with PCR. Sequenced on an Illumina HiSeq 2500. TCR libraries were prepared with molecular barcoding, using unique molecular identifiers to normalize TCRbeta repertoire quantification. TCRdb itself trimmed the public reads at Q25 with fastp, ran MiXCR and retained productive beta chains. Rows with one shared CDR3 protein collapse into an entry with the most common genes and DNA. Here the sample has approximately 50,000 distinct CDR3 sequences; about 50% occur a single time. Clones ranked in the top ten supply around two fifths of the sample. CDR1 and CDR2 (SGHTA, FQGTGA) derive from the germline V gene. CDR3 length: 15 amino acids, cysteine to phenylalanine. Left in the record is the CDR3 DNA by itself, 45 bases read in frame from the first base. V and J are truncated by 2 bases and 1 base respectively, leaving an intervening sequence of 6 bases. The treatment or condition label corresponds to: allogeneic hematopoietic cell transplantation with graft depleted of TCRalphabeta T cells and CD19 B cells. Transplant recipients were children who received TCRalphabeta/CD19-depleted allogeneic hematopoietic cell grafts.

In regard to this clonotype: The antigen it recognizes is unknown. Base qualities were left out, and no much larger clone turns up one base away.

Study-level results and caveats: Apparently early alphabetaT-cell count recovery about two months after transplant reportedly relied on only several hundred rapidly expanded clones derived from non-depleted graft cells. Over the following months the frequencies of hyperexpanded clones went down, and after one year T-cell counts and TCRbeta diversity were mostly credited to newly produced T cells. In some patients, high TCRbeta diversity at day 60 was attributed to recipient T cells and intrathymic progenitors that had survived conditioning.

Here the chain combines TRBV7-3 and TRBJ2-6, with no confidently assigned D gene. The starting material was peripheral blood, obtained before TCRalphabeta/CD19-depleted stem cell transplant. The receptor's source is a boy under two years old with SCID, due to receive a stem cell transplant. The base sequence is TGTGCCAGCAGCTTACCCCAGTCTGGGGCCAACGTCCTGACTTTC. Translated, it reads CASSLPQSGANVLTF.